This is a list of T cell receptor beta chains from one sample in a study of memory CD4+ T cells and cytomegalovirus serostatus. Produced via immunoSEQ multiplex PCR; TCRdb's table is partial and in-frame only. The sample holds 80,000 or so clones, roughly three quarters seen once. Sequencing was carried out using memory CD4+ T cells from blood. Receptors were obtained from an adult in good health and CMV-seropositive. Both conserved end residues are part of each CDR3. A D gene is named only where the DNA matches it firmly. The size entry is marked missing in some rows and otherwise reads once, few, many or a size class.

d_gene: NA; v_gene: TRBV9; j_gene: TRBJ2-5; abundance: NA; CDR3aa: CASSVGAVVGETQYF; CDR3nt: TGTGCCAGCAGCGTAGGGGCGGTGGTGGGAGAGACCCAGTACTTC
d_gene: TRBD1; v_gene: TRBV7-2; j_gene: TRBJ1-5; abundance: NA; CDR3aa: CASSLLIQGALNQPQHF; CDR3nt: TGTGCCAGCAGCTTACTAATTCAGGGGGCCCTCAATCAGCCCCAGCATTTT
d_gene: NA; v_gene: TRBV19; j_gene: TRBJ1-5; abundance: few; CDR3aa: CASSIEGQPQHF; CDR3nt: TGTGCCAGTAGTATAGAAGGGCAGCCCCAGCATTTT
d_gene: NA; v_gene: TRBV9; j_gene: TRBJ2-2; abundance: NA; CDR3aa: CASSATGVGTGELFF; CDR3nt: TGTGCCAGCAGCGCAACGGGAGTGGGGACCGGGGAGCTGTTTTTT
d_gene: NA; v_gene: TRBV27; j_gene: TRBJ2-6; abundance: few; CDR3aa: CASTSPRRAGPRPGANVLTF; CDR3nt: TGTGCCAGCACCTCCCCCCGGAGGGCAGGTCCACGTCCTGGGGCCAACGTCCTGACTTTC
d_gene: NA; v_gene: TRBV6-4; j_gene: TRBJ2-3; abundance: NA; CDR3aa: CASSVAGQDTQYF; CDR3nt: TGTGCCAGCAGTGTTGCAGGACAAGATACGCAGTATTTT
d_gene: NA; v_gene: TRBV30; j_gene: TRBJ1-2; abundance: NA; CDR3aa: CARRKDLRDGYTF; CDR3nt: TGTGCCCGGAGAAAGGATTTACGAGATGGCTACACCTTC
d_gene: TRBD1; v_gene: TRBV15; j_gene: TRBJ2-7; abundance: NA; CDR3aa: CATSKRDRGFEQYF; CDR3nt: TGTGCCACCAGCAAGAGGGACAGGGGCTTCGAGCAGTACTTC
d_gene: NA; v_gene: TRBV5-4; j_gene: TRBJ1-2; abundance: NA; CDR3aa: CASSHWGPTTADGYTF; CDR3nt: TGTGCCAGCAGTCATTGGGGTCCAACTACAGCCGATGGCTACACCTTC
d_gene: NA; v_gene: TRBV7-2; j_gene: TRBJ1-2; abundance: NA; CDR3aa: CASSLRQDRYTF; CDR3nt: TGTGCCAGCAGCCTCCGACAGGATCGCTACACCTTC
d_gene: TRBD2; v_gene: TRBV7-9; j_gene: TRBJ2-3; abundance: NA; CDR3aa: CASSSGGTDTQYF; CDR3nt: TGTGCCAGCAGCTCGGGGGGGACAGATACGCAGTATTTT
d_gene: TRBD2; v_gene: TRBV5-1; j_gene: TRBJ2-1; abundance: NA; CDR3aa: CASIGLAGDNEQFF; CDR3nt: TGCGCCAGCATTGGGCTAGCGGGAGACAATGAGCAGTTCTTC
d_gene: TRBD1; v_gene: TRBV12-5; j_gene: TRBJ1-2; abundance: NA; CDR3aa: CASQRTGDYGYTF; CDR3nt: TGTGCTAGCCAGCGGACAGGGGACTATGGCTACACCTTC
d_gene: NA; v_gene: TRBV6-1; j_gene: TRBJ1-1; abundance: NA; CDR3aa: CASSEPFMLRPGKNTEAFF; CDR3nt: TGTGCCAGCAGTGAACCTTTCATGTTGCGACCGGGGAAGAACACTGAAGCTTTCTTT
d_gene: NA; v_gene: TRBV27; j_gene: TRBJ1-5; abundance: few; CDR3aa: CASSSGLNQPQHF; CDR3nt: TGTGCCAGCAGTTCTGGGCTCAATCAGCCCCAGCATTTT
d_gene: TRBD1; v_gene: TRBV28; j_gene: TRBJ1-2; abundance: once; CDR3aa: CASSQGTVANYGYTF; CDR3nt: TGTGCCAGCAGTCAGGGGACAGTCGCTAACTATGGCTACACCTTC
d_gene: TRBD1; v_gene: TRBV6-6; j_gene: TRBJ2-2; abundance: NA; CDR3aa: CASGRQGKTGELFF; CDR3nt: TGTGCCAGCGGGAGACAGGGTAAAACCGGGGAGCTGTTTTTT
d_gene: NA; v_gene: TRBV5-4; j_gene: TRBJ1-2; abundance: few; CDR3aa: CASRQEGGFYGYTF; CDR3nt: TGTGCCAGCAGGCAGGAGGGCGGCTTCTATGGCTACACCTTC
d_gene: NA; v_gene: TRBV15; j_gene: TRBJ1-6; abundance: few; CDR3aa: CATSRDLIGREHNSPLHF; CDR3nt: TGTGCCACCAGCAGAGATTTAATAGGAAGGGAGCATAATTCACCCCTCCACTTT
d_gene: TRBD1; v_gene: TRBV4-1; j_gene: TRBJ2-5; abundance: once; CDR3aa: CASSQDLTGARQTQYF; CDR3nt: TGCGCCAGCAGCCAAGACCTGACAGGGGCCCGTCAGACCCAGTACTTC
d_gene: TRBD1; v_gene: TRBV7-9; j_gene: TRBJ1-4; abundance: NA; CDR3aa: CASSSTRTGRGSYEKLFF; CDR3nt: TGTGCCAGCAGCTCAACCCGGACAGGGAGGGGGAGTTATGAAAAACTGTTTTTT
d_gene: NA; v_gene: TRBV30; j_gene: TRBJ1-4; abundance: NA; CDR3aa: CAWSESYIGGAGEKLFF; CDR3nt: TGTGCCTGGAGTGAAAGTTATATCGGGGGCGCGGGTGAAAAACTGTTTTTT
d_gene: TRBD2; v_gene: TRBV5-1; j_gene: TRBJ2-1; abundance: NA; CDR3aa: CASSLGPGGNNEQFF; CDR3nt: TGCGCCAGCAGCCTGGGACCGGGAGGAAACAATGAGCAGTTCTTC
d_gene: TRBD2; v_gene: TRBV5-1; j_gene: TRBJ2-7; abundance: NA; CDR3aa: CASRGGLAISYEQYF; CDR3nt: TGCGCCAGCAGGGGGGGACTAGCGATCTCCTACGAGCAGTACTTC
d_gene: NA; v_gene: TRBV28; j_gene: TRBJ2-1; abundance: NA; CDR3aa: CASSAGLSSYNEQFF; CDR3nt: TGTGCCAGCAGTGCTGGACTGAGCTCCTACAATGAGCAGTTCTTC
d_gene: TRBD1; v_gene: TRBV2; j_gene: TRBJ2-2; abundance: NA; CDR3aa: CASSEIGTGMNTGELFF; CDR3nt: TGTGCCAGCAGTGAGATTGGGACAGGAATGAACACCGGGGAGCTGTTTTTT
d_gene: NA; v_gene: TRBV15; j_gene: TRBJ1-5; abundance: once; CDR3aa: CATSGDVGQPQHF; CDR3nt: TGTGCCACCAGCGGTGACGTAGGCCAGCCCCAGCATTTT
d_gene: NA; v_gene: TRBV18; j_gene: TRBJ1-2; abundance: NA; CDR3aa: CASSPRPGDGYTF; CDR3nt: TGTGCCAGCTCACCACGGCCAGGGGATGGCTACACCTTC
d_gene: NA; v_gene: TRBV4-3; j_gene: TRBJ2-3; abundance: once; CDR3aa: CASSQEGSEDTQYF; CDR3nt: TGCGCCAGCAGCCAAGAAGGCTCAGAAGATACGCAGTATTTT
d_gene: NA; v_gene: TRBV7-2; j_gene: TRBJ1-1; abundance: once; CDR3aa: CASKWGVNTEAFF; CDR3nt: TGTGCCAGCAAGTGGGGGGTGAACACTGAAGCTTTCTTT
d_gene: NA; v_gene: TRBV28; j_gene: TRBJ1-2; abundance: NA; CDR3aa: CASSTSGRPPGYGYTF; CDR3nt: TGTGCCAGCAGTACCTCGGGACGGCCTCCAGGCTATGGCTACACCTTC
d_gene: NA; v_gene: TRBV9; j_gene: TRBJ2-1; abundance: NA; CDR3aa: CASSLRVEVEQFF; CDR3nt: TGTGCCAGCAGCCTGCGAGTTGAGGTTGAGCAGTTCTTC
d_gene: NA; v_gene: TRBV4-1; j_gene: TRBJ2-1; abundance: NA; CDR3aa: CASSQNPTVGVLDEQFF; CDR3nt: TGCGCCAGCAGCCAAAACCCGACAGTGGGGGTGTTGGATGAGCAGTTCTTC
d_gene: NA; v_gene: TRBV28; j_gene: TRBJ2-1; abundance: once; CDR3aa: CASSLSGSSYNEQFF; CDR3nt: TGTGCCAGCAGCCTGAGTGGGAGCTCCTACAATGAGCAGTTCTTC
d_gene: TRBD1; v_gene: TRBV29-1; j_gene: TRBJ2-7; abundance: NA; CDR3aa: CSVEGQGAYEQYF; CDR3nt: TGCAGCGTTGAAGGTCAGGGGGCCTACGAGCAGTACTTC
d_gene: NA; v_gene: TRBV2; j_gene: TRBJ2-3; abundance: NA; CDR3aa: CASSGPSGRDTQYF; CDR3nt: TGTGCCAGCAGTGGCCCATCGGGTCGGGATACGCAGTATTTT
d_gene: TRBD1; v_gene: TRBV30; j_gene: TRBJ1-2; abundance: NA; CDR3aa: CAWRTQGAQGGYTF; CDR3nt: TGTGCCTGGAGAACCCAGGGGGCGCAGGGTGGCTACACCTTC
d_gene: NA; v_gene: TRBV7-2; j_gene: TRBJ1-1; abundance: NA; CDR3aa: CASSSRGLQNTEAFF; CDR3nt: TGTGCCAGCAGCAGCCGGGGGCTCCAGAACACTGAAGCTTTCTTT
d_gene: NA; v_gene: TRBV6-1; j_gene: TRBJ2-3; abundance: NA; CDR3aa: CAGRDSATDTQYF; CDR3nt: TGTGCCGGCCGGGACTCCGCCACAGATACGCAGTATTTT
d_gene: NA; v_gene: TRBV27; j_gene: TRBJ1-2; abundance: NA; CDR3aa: CASSSPETYGYTF; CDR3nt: TGTGCCAGCAGCTCCCCGGAGACTTATGGCTACACCTTC
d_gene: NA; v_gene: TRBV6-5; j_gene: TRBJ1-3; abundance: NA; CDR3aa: CASRPTAGSGNTIYF; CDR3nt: TGTGCCAGCAGGCCGACAGCGGGCTCTGGAAACACCATATATTTT
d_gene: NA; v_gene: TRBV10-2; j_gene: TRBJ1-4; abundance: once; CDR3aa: CASSGGEANEKLFF; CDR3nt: TGCGCCAGCAGTGGAGGAGAAGCTAATGAAAAACTGTTTTTT
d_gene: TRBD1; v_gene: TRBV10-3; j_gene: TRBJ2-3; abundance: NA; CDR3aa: CAIRSGTGTDTQYF; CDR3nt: TGTGCCATCAGGTCCGGGACAGGCACAGATACGCAGTATTTT
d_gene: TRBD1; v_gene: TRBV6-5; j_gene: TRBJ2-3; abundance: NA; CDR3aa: CAGNRDRGPTDTQYF; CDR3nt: TGTGCCGGAAACCGGGACAGGGGACCCACAGATACGCAGTATTTT
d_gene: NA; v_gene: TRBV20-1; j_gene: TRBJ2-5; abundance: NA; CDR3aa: CSAKRETQYF; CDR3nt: TGCAGTGCTAAACGAGAGACCCAGTACTTC
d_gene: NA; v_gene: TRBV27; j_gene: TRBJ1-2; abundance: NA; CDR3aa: CASSSSAGVGYTF; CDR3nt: TGTGCCAGCAGTTCCTCGGCGGGGGTTGGCTACACCTTC
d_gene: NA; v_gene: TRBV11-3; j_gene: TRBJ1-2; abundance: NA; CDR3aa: CASSMGLRGNGYTF; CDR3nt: TGTGCCAGCAGCATGGGGCTAAGGGGGAATGGCTACACCTTC
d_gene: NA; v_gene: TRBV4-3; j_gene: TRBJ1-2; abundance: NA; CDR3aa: CASSQDGNFNYGYTF; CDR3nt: TGCGCCAGCAGCCAAGACGGCAATTTTAACTATGGCTACACCTTC
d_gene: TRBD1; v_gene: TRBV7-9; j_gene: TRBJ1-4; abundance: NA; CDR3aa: CASSSGTGNEKLFF; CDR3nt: TGTGCCAGCAGCTCGGGGACAGGGAATGAAAAACTGTTTTTT
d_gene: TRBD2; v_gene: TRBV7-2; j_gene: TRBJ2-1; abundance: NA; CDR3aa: CASSPRRGDLYNEQFF; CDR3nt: TGTGCCAGCAGCCCGCGGCGGGGGGACCTATACAATGAGCAGTTCTTC
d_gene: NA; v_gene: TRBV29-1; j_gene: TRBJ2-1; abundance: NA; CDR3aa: CSVERGGEQFF; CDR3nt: TGCAGCGTTGAACGGGGCGGTGAGCAGTTCTTC
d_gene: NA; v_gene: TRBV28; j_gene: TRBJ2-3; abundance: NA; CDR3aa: CAGTYAGRSTDTQYF; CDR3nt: TGTGCCGGCACCTACGCAGGGCGGAGCACAGATACGCAGTATTTT
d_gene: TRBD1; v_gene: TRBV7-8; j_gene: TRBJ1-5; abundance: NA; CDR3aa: CASSQGQGVEPQHF; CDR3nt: TGTGCCAGCAGCCAAGGACAGGGTGTGGAGCCCCAGCATTTT
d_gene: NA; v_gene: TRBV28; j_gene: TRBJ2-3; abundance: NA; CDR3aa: CASSFLPDRGATDTQYF; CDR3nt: TGTGCCAGCAGTTTCTTGCCAGATAGGGGGGCCACAGATACGCAGTATTTT
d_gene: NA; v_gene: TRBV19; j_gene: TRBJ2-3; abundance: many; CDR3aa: CASSNADTQYF; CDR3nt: TGTGCCAGTAGTAACGCAGATACGCAGTATTTT
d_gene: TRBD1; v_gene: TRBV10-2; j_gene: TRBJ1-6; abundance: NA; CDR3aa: CASMDRTNSPLHF; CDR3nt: TGCGCCAGCATGGACAGGACAAATTCACCCCTCCACTTT